This T cell receptor (beta chain) was recorded in a study of T cell responses to AZD1222 COVID-19 vaccine (TCRdb year 2021). At the level of the whole study: A total of around 240 trial participants underwent TCR sequencing, of whom 207 received two doses of AZD1222 and about 26 received two doses of the MenACWY control vaccine. Trial participants were enrolled into age subgroups of 18-55, 56-69 and 70-plus years, which contained approximately 150, 30 and 60 TCR-sequenced participants, respectively. The paper's findings and limits, for the study overall: The whole spike protein was spanned by vaccine-associated CD4 TCRs, and dominant responses were seen in regions 160-218 and 743-854. Participants were mostly white British and included more females than males, and it was suggested by the authors that clonal diversity may have been underestimated. A significant rise in spike-specific TCR breadth and depth was observed after two AZD1222 doses relative to day 0 and relative to MenACWY recipients. Conclusions about previously exposed vaccinees are limited, since just six or seven AZD1222 recipients were seropositive for SARS-CoV-2 at baseline. Nearly half of unique spike-specific TCRs reportedly recognized epitopes outside regions mutated in the B.1.351 and B.1.1.7 variants. No day 14 peak-response samples were available, so repertoires were characterized only after the peak T cell response. In the small 56-69-year group, the increase in depth fell short of significance, most likely because of low power.

V was cut back by 5 bases and J by 0 bases, leaving a gap of 15 bases between them. The CDR3 holds 17 amino acids from the cysteine to the phenylalanine. The kept DNA is CDR3 alone, 51 bases in frame from the first base. The germline V gene provides CDR1 SGHDT and CDR2 YYEEEE. About this clone itself: Its antigen remains unidentified. No base quality values were provided; no much bigger clone lies one nucleotide off.

The sample's time point label, in plain terms: about 28 days (+/-7) after the second vaccine dose. AZD1222 recipients whose second dose came at about 4 weeks and those whose second dose came at about 12 weeks were combined into one group, since spike-specific TCR depth and breadth did not differ between the two schedules. Vaccinee samples came from UK trials COV001 and COV002, including a single-blind randomized controlled phase 2/3 trial of AZD1222 (ChAdOx1 nCoV-19) in healthy adults. For TCRbeta chain sequencing, PBMC samples were collected from trial participants at day 0 and at day 28 after the second dose. The CDR3 regions of human TCRbeta chains were subjected to immunosequencing. Per the original workflow: Repertoire TCRs were matched against a reference library of SARS-CoV-2-specific TCRs generated with the MIRA antigen-specificity platform. Breadth meant the fraction of unique TCRs that were SARS-CoV-2-associated, whereas depth meant the fraction of total T cells that were SARS-CoV-2-associated. Using the MIRA data, each spike-specific TCR was assigned both to the spike region to which the TCR was reactive and to a CD4 or CD8 class. Log10-transformed breadth and depth values were compared by one-way ANOVA with Sidak's multiple comparisons tests. Imported from immuneACCESS, the table was reduced by TCRdb to in-frame sequences with V and J called. These copies leave out some clones; in studies compared against another copy, an unresolved V gene accounts for under half, and the cause of the remainder is not known. The DNA was the basis for D and trimming; V, J and clone size are from that table. Across this sample there are fewer than 90,000 clones, with around 90% seen only once. The ten biggest clones cover about 9.9% of the sample.

The clonotype originates from an adult who received the AZD1222 COVID-19 vaccine. Recombination connected TRBV5-6 to TRBJ1-6; a tentative D match to TRBD1 spans 5 bases. The sequencing here drew on peripheral blood, taken 28 days after the second AZD1222 dose. CDR3 region: CASRSNRGSSYNSPLHF. At the DNA level, the sequence is TGTGCCAGCAGATCAAACCGGGGGAGCTCCTATAATTCACCCCTCCACTTT.